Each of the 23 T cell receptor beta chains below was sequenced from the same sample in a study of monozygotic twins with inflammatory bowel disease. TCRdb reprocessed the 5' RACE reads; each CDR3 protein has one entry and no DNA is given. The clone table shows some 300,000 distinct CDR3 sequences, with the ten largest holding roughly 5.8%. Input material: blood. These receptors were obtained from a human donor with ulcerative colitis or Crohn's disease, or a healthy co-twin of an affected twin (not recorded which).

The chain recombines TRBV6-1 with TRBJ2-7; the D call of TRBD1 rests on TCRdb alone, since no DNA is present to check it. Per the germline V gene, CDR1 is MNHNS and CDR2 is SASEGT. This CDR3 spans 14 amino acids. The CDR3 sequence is CASTDRVIPGEQYF.

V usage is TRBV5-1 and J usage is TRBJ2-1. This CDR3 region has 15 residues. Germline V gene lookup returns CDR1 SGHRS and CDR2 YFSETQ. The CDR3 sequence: CASSSSTGSYNEQFF.

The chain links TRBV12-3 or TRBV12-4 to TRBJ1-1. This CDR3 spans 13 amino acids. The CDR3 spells CASRSGMNTEAFF.

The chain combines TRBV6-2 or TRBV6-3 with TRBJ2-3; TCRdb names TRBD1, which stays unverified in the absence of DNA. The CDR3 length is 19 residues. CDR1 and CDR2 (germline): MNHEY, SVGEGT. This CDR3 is CASSYYDLFGTATTDTQYF.

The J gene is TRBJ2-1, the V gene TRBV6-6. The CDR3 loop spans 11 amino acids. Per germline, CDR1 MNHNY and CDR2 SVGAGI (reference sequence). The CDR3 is CASSYAHEQFF.

The CDR3 sequence is CASSLGPDSNQPQHF. The rearrangement joins TRBV7-9 to TRBJ1-5. The CDR3 spans 15 residues. Per germline, CDR1 SEHNR and CDR2 FQNEAQ (reference sequence).

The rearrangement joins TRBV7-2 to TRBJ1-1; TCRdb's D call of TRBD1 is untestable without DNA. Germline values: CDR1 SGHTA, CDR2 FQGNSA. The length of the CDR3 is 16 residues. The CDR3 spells CASSWLSQGTSTEAFF.

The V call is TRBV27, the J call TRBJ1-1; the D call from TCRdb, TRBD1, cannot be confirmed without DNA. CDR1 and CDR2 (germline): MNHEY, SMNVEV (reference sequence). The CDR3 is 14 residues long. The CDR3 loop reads CASRLDRTGTEAFF.

The chain's CDR3 is CASSLTFNEQFF. This rearrangement joins TRBV13 to TRBJ2-1. The germline V gene has CDR1 PRHDT and CDR2 FYEKMQ (reference sequence). CDR3 length: 12 residues.

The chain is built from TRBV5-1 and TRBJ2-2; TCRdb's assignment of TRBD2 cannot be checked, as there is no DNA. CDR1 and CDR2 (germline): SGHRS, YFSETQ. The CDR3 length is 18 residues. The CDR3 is CASRASGRRLLITGELFF.

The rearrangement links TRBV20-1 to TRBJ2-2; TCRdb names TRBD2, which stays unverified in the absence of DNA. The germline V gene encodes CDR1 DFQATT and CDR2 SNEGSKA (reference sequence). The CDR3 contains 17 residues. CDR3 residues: CSASRTSWRETVGELFF.

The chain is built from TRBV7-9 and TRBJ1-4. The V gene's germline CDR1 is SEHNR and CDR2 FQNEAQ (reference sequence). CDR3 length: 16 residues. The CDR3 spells CASSLGLADLNEKLFF.

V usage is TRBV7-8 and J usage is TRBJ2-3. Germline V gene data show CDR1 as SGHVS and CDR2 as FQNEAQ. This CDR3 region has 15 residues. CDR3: CASSLALAVIDTQYF.

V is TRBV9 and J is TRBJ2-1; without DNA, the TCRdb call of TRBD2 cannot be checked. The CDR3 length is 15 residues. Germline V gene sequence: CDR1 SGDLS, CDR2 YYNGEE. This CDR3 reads CASSVELREYNEQFF.

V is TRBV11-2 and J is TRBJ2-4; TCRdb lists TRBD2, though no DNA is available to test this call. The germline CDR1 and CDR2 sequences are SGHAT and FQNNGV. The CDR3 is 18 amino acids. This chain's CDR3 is CASSLTGTSGVAKNIQYF.

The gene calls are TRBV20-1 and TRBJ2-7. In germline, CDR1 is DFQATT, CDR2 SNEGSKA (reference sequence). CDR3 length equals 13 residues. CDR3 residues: CSAPTTRNYEQYF.

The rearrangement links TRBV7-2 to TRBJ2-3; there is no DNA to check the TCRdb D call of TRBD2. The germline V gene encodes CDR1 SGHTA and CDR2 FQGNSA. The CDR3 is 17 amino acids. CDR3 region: CASSIASGRAKGDTQYF.

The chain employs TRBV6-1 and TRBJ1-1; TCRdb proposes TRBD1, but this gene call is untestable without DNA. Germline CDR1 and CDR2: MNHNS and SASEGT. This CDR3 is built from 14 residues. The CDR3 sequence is CARKRGGKCTEAFF.

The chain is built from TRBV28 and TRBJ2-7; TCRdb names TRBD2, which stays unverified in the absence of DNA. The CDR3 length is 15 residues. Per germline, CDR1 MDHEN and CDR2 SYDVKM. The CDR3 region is CASCSSAGGSYEQYF.

The CDR3 region is CASSLVNWVGGAAKNLAKNIQYF. The chain is built from TRBV11-3 and TRBJ2-4; lacking DNA, the TRBD1 call made by TCRdb goes unchecked. Germline values: CDR1 SGHNT, CDR2 YENEEA. This CDR3 comprises 23 residues.

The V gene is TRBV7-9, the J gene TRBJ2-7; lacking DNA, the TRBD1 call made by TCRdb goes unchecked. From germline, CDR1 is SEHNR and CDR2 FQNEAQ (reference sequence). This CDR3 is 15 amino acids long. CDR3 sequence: CASSTHRVANYEQYF.

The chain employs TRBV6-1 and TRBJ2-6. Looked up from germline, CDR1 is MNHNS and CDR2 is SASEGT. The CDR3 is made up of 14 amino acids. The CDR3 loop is CASSEATGANVLTF.

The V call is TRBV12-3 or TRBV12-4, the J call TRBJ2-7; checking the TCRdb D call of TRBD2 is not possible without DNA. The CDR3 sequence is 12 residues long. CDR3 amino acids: CASSMRVYEQYF.